This passage covers 24 T cell receptor beta chains from one sample sequenced in a study of T-cell memory formation after mild COVID-19. From the 5' RACE reads, TCRdb called clonotypes with MiXCR, one entry per CDR3 protein. The sample carries roughly 320,000 distinct CDR3 sequences, 25% to 30% recorded once. Sequenced input: PBMCs or a T cell subset sorted from them (not recorded which). The origin of the receptors is an adult woman who had mild COVID-19 (a few samples of this study predate the infection). Cell type and time point are not known.

The rearrangement links TRBV4-3 to TRBJ2-1; the D gene is possibly TRBD1 (5 bases). CDR1 and CDR2 (germline): LGHNA, YSLEER. The V gene lost 1 base and the J gene lost 8 bases, with 12 bases spanning the gap. The CDR3 runs 14 residues. The CDR3 protein is CASSQVRRGHEQFF. CDR3 nucleotides: TGCGCCAGCAGCCAAGTGAGAAGGGGCCATGAGCAGTTCTTC.

This clonotype was observed a few times. J is TRBJ2-5 and V is TRBV12-3 or TRBV12-4; 12 nucleotides agree with TRBD2. The CDR3 sequence is 15 residues long. V gave up 6 bases and J gave up 5 bases; unmatched junction bases: 7. CDR3 sequence (DNA): TGTGCCAGCAGCCCGACTAGCGGGGGAGGCGAGACCCAGTACTTC. It codes for CASSPTSGGGETQYF.

The chain is built from TRBV10-3 and TRBJ2-1, with 8 bases matching TRBD2. V gave up 3 bases and J gave up 5 bases; unmatched junction bases: 6. Germline V gene sequence: CDR1 ENHRY, CDR2 SYGVKD. The CDR3 consists of 15 residues. CDR3 DNA: TGTGCCATCAGTGATCTAGCGGGCGATGACAATGAGCAGTTCTTC. The encoded protein is CAISDLAGDDNEQFF.

V is TRBV6-6 and J is TRBJ2-7; TRBD2 agrees at 12 bases. The germline V gene encodes CDR1 MNHNY and CDR2 SVGAGI (reference sequence). The CDR3 has 15 residues. With V trimmed by 5 bases and J by 1 base, 3 bases remained unmatched. CDR3 DNA: TGTGCCAGCAGTGGCGGACTAGCGGGATCCTACGAGCAGTACTTC. Protein sequence: CASSGGLAGSYEQYF.

This clonotype was detected only a few times. CDR3 in DNA: TGCAGTGCCCCGGGGCATGAGCAGTTCTTC. It codes for CSAPGHEQFF. The gene calls are TRBV20-1 and TRBJ2-1, with D perhaps assigned TRBD1 or TRBD2 (5 bases each). Trimming removed 6 bases at V and 8 bases at J, with 8 bases between. The CDR3 covers 10 residues. Germline CDR1 is DFQATT and CDR2 is SNEGSKA (reference sequence).

V usage is TRBV4-1 and J usage is TRBJ2-3; 7 positions agree with TRBD2. Looked up from germline, CDR1 is MGHRA and CDR2 is YSYEKL. This CDR3 comprises 17 residues. Trimming took 2 bases from V and 5 from J; bases not matched to a gene: 13. CDR3 bases: TGCGCCAGCAGCCAACCAAGAGCGGGGCCTTACGTAGATACGCAGTATTTT. Translated, it gives CASSQPRAGPYVDTQYF.

The CDR3 sequence is CASSVGGRVGLETQYF. The CDR3, as DNA: TGTGCCAGCAGCGTAGGGGGCAGGGTCGGCCTCGAGACCCAGTACTTC. The chain links TRBV9 to TRBJ2-5; D might be TRBD1 (5 bases). Germline-derived CDR1 and CDR2 are SGDLS and YYNGEE. This CDR3 region has 16 residues. V lost 0 bases and J 5 bases, leaving 17 bases between the germline ends.

The table lists this clonotype with a count of one. The chain recombines TRBV12-3 or TRBV12-4 with TRBJ1-2; 7 positions agree with TRBD1. After removal of 2 bases from V and 13 bases from J, the junction contained 10 bases not matched to a gene. The CDR3 length is 13 residues. The CDR3 is CASSLPLGTVSTF. The CDR3 DNA reads TGTGCCAGCAGTTTACCGCTAGGGACAGTTAGCACCTTC.

V is TRBV25-1 and J is TRBJ2-2, with D unresolved. Germline CDR1 and CDR2: MGHDK and SYGVNS. Trimming cost V 6 bases and J 12 bases, with 8 bases left between them. The length of the CDR3 is 10 residues. The CDR3 bases are TGTGCCAGCAGGGAGCAGAAGCTGTTTTTT. Translation: CASREQKLFF. Using reference TRBV25-1 and TRBJ2-2 for the parts outside the CDR3, the full variable domain is EADIYQTPRYLVIGTGKKITLECSQTMGHDKMYWYQQDPGMELHLIHYSYGVNSTEKGDLSSESTVSRIRTEHFPLTLESARPSHTSQYLCASREQKLFFGEGSRLTVL.

The chain combines TRBV5-4 with TRBJ2-1; 15 nucleotides line up with TRBD2. The CDR3 consists of 17 residues. V lost 4 bases, J lost 9 bases, and 11 bases stayed unmatched. CDR1 is SGHNT and CDR2 is YYREEE in the germline V gene (reference sequence). The CDR3 bases are TGTGCCAGCAGCCCTCGGACTAGCGGGGGGGGAGGTCGTGAGCAGTTCTTC. Its translation: CASSPRTSGGGGREQFF.

CDR3 amino acids: CASRKTSGAYNEQFF. The CDR3, as DNA: TGTGCCAGCAGAAAAACTAGCGGGGCCTACAATGAGCAGTTCTTC. This chain links TRBV27 with TRBJ2-1; 10 bases fit TRBD2. This CDR3 comprises 15 residues. V dropped 6 bases and J dropped 2; count of bases not matched to a gene: 4. The V gene's germline CDR1 is MNHEY and CDR2 SMNVEV (reference sequence).

Only a few counts were recorded for this clonotype. The chain carries TRBV6-1 and TRBJ2-3; 9 bases are shared with TRBD1. CDR3 length: 14 amino acids. Per the germline V gene, CDR1 is MNHNS and CDR2 is SASEGT. After removal of 7 bases from V and 5 bases from J, the junction contained 7 bases not matched to a gene. CDR3 in DNA: TGTGCCAGCATCCTACAGGGGGCAGGAGATACGCAGTATTTT. It translates to CASILQGAGDTQYF.

The chain uses TRBV7-3 and TRBJ2-1, with no clear D. Germline CDR1 SGHTA, CDR2 FQGTGA. The CDR3 contains 12 residues. V was shortened by 3 bases and J by 9 bases, with 9 bases between the two germline ends. CDR3 loop: CASSFPTGEQFF. The DNA for the CDR3 is TGTGCCAGCAGCTTTCCAACTGGTGAGCAGTTCTTC. The whole variable domain, remainder taken from reference TRBV7-3 and TRBJ2-1, is GAGVSQTPSNKVTEKGKYVELRCDPISGHTALYWYRQSLGQGPEFLIYFQGTGAADDSGLPNDRFFAVRPEGSVSTLKIQRTERGDSAVYLCASSFPTGEQFFGPGTRLTVL.

This clonotype was observed a single time. This rearrangement joins TRBV10-3 to TRBJ1-4; unclear D gene. Trimming stripped 6 bases from V and 0 bases from J, with 5 bases between. This CDR3 comprises 13 residues. CDR1 is ENHRY and CDR2 is SYGVKD in the germline V gene. The CDR3: CAIRGSTNEKLFF. DNA for the CDR3: TGTGCCATCAGGGGTTCAACTAATGAAAAACTGTTTTTT.

The genes are TRBV5-6 and TRBJ1-2; weak D call: TRBD1 (6 bases). CDR1 is SGHDT and CDR2 is YYEEEE in the germline V gene. V was trimmed by 0 bases and J by 9 bases, leaving 21 bases between them. The CDR3 loop spans 16 amino acids. The CDR3 reads CASSLEPSGGAQSYTF. In DNA, the CDR3 is TGTGCCAGCAGCTTGGAGCCCTCCGGGGGCGCGCAGAGCTACACCTTC.

V is TRBV7-2 and J is TRBJ1-4; 7 positions match TRBD1. This CDR3 contains 16 residues. The V and J ends lost 1 base and 8 bases, in that order; junction bases with no gene match: 10. Germline lookup yields CDR1 SGHTA and CDR2 FQGNSA. The CDR3 sequence is CASSLVSGQSGEKLFF. The DNA of the CDR3 is TGTGCCAGCAGCTTAGTGTCGGGACAGAGCGGAGAAAAACTGTTTTTT.

This clonotype is categorized as medium-sized. V is TRBV12-3 or TRBV12-4 and J is TRBJ2-7; possibly TRBD1 for D (6 bases). Trimming took off 1 base at V and 3 bases at J, with 10 bases between the two ends. The CDR3 is 14 amino acids. CDR3 protein: CASSLERGSYEQYF. CDR3 nucleotides: TGTGCCAGCAGTTTAGAGAGGGGGAGCTACGAGCAGTACTTC.

This clonotype was observed a handful of times. V and J are TRBV4-2 and TRBJ2-7; the match to TRBD2 covers 12 bases. The J segment lost 7 bases and the V segment lost 5 bases, leaving 3 bases of the junction unmatched. The CDR3 spans 13 residues. Germline V gene sequence: CDR1 LGHNA, CDR2 YNFKEQ. The CDR3 protein is CASSYGLAGEQYF. Here the CDR3 DNA reads TGTGCCAGCAGCTACGGACTAGCGGGAGAGCAGTACTTC.

This clonotype was counted at least ten times. The chain links TRBV5-1 to TRBJ2-1; D call uncertain. Trimming removed 0 bases from V and 5 bases from J, with 15 bases in between. This CDR3 has 16 amino acids. Per germline, CDR1 SGHRS and CDR2 YFSETQ. This chain's CDR3 is CASSLEVVAANNEQFF. For the CDR3, the DNA is TGCGCCAGCAGCTTGGAAGTGGTTGCCGCCAACAATGAGCAGTTCTTC.

This clonotype was counted a few times. The J gene is TRBJ2-1, the V gene TRBV6-5; possible D gene TRBD2, 5 bases. V lost 6 bases and J 9 bases, leaving 15 bases between the germline ends. This CDR3 comprises 13 residues. Looked up from germline, CDR1 is MNHEY and CDR2 is SVGAGI. The DNA of the CDR3 is TGTGCCAGCAGCCCTACTAGGATGGGTGAGCAGTTCTTC. It codes for CASSPTRMGEQFF.

The V gene is TRBV5-6, the J gene TRBJ2-3, with TRBD2 identical over 11 bases. The CDR3 loop spans 15 amino acids. The germline CDR1 and CDR2 sequences are SGHDT and YYEEEE. The V gene end was trimmed by 0 bases and the J gene end by 7 bases; junction bases not matched to a gene: 4. The chain's CDR3 is CASSLGLAGGHTQYF. The CDR3, as DNA: TGTGCCAGCAGCTTGGGGCTAGCGGGGGGACATACGCAGTATTTT.

V and J are TRBV7-6 and TRBJ2-5, with D perhaps TRBD1 (6 bases). The germline V gene has CDR1 SGHVS and CDR2 FNYEAQ. CDR3 length: 14 amino acids. Trimming cost V 5 bases and J 5 bases, with 15 bases left between them. CDR3 amino acids: CASSAGSGAETQYF. The DNA of the CDR3 is TGTGCCAGCAGCGCCGGGTCAGGGGCTGAGACCCAGTACTTC.

This clonotype appeared a few times. The gene calls are TRBV6-2 or TRBV6-3 and TRBJ2-2, with 8 bases aligning to TRBD2. The V gene's germline CDR1 is MNHEY and CDR2 SVGEGT. Trimming at V came to 4 bases and at J to 10 bases, leaving 8 bases not matched to a gene. The CDR3 loop spans 14 amino acids. The CDR3 protein is CASSFSGTVVELFF. DNA for the CDR3: TGTGCCAGCAGTTTTAGCGGGACCGTCGTGGAGCTGTTTTTT.

V is TRBV15 and J is TRBJ2-5; 7 nucleotides match TRBD1. Germline CDR1 is LNHNV and CDR2 is YYDKDF (reference sequence). J gave up 4 bases and V 1 base, and 6 bases lay outside the gene matches. This CDR3 is built from 15 residues. CDR3 region: CATSRGDRVRETQYF. CDR3 sequence (DNA): TGTGCCACCAGCAGAGGCGACAGGGTTAGAGAGACCCAGTACTTC.